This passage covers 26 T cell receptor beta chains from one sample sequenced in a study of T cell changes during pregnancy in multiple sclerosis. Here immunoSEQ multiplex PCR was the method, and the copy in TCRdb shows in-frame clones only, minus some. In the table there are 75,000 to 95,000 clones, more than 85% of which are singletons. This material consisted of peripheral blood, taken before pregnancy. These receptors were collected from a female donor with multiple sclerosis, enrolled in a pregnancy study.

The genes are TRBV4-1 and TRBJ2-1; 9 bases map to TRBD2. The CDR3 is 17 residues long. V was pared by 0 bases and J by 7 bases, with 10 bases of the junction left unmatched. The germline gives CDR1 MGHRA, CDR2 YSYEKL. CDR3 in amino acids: CASSQEGTAGGRNEQFF. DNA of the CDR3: TGCGCCAGCAGCCAAGAGGGTACAGCGGGAGGTCGAAATGAGCAGTTCTTC.

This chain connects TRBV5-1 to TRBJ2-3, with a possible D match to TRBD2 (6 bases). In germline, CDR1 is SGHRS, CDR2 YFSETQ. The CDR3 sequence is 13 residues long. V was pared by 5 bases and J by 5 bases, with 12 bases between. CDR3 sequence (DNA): TGCGCCAGCAGTCCCCTAGCGAGAGATACGCAGTATTTT. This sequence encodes CASSPLARDTQYF.

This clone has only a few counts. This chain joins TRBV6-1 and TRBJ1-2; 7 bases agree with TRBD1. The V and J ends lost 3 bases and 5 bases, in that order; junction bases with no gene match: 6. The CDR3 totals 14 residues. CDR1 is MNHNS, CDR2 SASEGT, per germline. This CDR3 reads CASSDETGIYGYTF. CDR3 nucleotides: TGTGCCAGCAGTGACGAGACAGGGATTTATGGCTACACCTTC.

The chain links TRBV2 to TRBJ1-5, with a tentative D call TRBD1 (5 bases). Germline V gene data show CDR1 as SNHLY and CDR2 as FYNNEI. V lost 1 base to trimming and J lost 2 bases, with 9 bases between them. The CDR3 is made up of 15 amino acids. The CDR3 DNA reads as TGTGCCAGCAGTGAAGTGGCAGGGCGCAATCAGCCCCAGCATTTT. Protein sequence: CASSEVAGRNQPQHF.

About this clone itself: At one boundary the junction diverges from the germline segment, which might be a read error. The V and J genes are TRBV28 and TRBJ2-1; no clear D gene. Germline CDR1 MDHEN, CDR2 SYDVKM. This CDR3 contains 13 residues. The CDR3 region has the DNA TGTGCCAGCAGTTTATTTTCCTACGATGAGCAGTTCTTC. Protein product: CASSLFSYDEQFF.

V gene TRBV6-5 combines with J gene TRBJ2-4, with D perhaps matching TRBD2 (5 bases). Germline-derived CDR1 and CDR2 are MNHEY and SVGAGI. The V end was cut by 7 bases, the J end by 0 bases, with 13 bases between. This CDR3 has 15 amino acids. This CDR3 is CASKAESRAKNIQYF. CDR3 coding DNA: TGTGCCAGCAAAGCGGAAAGCAGAGCCAAAAACATTCAGTACTTC.

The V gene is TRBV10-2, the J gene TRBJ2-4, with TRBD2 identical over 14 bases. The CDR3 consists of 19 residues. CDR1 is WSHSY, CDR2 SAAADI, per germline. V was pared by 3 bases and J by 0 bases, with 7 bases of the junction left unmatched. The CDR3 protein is CASSDGLAGGGLAKNIQYF. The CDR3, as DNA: TGCGCCAGCAGTGATGGACTAGCGGGGGGAGGACTAGCCAAAAACATTCAGTACTTC.

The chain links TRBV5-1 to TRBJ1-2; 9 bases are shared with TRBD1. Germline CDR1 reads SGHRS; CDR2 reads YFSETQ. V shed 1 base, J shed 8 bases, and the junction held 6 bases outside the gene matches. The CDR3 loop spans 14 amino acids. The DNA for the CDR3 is TGCGCCAGCAGCTTGCCGGACAGGGGAGAAGGCTACACCTTC. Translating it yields CASSLPDRGEGYTF.

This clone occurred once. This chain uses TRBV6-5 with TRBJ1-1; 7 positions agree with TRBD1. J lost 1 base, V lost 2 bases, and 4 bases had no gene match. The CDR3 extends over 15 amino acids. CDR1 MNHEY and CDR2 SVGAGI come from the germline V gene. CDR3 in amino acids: CASSYPTGSNTEAFF. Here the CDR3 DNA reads TGTGCCAGCAGTTACCCGACAGGGTCGAACACTGAAGCTTTCTTT.

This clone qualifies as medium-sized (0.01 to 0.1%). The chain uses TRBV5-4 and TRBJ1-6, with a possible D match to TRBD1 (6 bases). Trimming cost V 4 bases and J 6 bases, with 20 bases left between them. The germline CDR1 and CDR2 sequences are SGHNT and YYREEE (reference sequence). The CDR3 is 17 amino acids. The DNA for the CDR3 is TGTGCCAGCAGCGGGGGGGCCGGGTCGGGGGCTAATTCACCCCTCCACTTT. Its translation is CASSGGAGSGANSPLHF.

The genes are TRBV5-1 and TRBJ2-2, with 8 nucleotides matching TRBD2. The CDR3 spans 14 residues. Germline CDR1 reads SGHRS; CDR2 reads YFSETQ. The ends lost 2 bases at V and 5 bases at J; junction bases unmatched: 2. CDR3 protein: CASSFTGGTGELFF. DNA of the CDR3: TGCGCCAGCAGCTTCACGGGAGGGACCGGGGAGCTGTTTTTT.

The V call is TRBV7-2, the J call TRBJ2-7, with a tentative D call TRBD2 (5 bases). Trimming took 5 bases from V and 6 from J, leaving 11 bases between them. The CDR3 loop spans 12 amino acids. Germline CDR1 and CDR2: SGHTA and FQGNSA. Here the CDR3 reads CASSPGLGEQYF. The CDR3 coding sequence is TGTGCCAGCAGCCCCGGACTTGGCGAGCAGTACTTC. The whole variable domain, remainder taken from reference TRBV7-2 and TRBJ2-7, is GAGVSQSPSNKVTEKGKDVELRCDPISGHTALYWYRQSLGQGLEFLIYFQGNSAPDKSGLPSDRFSAERTGGSVSTLTIQRTQQEDSAVYLCASSPGLGEQYFGPGTRLTVT.

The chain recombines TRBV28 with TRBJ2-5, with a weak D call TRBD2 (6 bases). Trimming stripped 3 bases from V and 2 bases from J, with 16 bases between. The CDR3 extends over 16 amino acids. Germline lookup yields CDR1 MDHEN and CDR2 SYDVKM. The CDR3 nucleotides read TGTGCCAGCAGTTTGGAGGGTTGGCGAGGGCAAGAGACCCAGTACTTC. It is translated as CASSLEGWRGQETQYF.

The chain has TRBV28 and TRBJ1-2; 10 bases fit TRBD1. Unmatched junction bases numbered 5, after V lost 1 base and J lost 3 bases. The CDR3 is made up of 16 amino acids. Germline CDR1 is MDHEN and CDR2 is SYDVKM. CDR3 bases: TGTGCCAGCAGTTTATCTGGGACAGGGGTATACTATGGCTACACCTTC. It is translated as CASSLSGTGVYYGYTF.

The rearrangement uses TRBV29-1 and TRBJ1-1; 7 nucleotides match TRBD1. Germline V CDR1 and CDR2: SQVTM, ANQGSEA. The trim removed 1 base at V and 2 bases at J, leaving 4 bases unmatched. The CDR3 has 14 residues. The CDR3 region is CSVEARQGNTEAFF. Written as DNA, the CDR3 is TGCAGCGTTGAAGCAAGACAGGGAAACACTGAAGCTTTCTTT. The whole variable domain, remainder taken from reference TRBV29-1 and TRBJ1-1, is SAVISQKPSRDICQRGTSLTIQCQVDSQVTMMFWYRQQPGQSLTLIATANQGSEATYESGFVIDKFPISRPNLTFSTLTVSNMSPEDSSIYLCSVEARQGNTEAFFGQGTRLTVV.

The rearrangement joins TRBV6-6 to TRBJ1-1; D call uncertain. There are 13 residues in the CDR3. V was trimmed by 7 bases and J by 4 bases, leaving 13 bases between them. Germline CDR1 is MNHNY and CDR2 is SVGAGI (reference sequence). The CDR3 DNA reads TGTGCCAGCATGAGGTCTTCAGTCACTGAAGCTTTCTTT. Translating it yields CASMRSSVTEAFF.

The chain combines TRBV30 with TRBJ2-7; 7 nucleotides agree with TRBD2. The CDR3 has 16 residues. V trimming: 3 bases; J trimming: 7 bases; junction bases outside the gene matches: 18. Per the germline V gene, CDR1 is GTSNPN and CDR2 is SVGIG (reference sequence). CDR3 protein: CAWSGAREGHFQEQYF. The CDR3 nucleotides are TGTGCCTGGAGCGGGGCCAGGGAGGGCCATTTCCAAGAGCAGTACTTC.

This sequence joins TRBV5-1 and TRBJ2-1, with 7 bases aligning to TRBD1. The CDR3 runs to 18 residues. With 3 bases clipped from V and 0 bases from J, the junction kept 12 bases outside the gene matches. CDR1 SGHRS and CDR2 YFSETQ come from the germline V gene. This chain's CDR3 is CASSSHTTGTSSYNEQFF. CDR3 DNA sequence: TGCGCCAGCAGCTCCCACACGACAGGGACGAGCTCCTACAATGAGCAGTTCTTC.

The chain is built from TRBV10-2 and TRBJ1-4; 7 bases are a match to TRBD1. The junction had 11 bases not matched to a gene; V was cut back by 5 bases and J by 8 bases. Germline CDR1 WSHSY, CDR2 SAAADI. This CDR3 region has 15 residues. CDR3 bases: TGCGCCAGCAGTAAGGGGGAGACAGGGAGAGAAAAACTGTTTTTT. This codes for CASSKGETGREKLFF.

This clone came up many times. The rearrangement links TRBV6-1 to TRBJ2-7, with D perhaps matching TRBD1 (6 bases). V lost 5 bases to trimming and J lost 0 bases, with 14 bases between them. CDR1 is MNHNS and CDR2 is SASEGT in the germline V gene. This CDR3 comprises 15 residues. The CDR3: CASSIGQGSSYEQYF. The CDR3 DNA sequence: TGTGCCAGCAGTATCGGGCAGGGGTCCTCCTACGAGCAGTACTTC.

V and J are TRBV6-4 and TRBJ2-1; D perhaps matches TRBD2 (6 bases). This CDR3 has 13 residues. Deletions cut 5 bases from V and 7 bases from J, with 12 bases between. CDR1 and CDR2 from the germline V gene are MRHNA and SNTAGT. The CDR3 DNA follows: TGTGCCAGCAGTCGGGGGACGCAAAATGAGCAGTTCTTC. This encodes CASSRGTQNEQFF.

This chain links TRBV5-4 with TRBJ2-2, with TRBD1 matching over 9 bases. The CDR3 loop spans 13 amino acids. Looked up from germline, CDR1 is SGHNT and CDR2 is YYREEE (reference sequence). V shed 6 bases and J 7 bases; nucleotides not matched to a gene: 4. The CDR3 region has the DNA TGTGCCAGCAAGGACAGGGGCGGCGGGGAGCTGTTTTTT. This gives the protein CASKDRGGGELFF.

The CDR3 spells CASSTRDEQYF. Here the CDR3 DNA reads TGTGCCAGTAGTACTCGGGACGAGCAGTACTTC. The J gene is TRBJ2-7, the V gene TRBV19; unclear D gene. Trimming left V 4 bases short and J 5 bases short, with 6 bases between. The length of the CDR3 is 11 residues. Germline V gene lookup returns CDR1 LNHDA and CDR2 SQIVND (reference sequence).

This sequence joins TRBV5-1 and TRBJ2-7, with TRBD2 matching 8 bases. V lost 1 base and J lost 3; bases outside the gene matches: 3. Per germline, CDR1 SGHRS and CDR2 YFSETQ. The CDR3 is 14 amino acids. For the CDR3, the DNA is TGCGCCAGCAGCTTGTCGGCGGGAGGCTACGAGCAGTACTTC. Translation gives CASSLSAGGYEQYF.

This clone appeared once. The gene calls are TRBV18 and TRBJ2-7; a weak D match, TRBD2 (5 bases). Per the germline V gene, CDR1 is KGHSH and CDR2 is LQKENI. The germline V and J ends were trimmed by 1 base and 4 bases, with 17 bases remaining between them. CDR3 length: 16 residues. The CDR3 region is CASSPLSNSEGYEQYF. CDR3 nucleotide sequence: TGTGCCAGCTCACCACTCTCAAATAGCGAGGGATACGAGCAGTACTTC. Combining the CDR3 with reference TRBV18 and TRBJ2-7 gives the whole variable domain NAGVMQNPRHLVRRRGQEARLRCSPMKGHSHVYWYRQLPEEGLKFMVYLQKENIIDESGMPKERFSAEFPKEGPSILRIQQVVRGDSAAYFCASSPLSNSEGYEQYFGPGTRLTVT.

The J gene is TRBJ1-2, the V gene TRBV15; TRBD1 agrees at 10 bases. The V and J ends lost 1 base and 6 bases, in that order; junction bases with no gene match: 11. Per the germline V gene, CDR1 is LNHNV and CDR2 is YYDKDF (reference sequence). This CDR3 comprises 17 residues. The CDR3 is CATSRGPKDRGRDGYTF. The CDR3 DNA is TGTGCCACCAGCAGAGGCCCAAAAGACAGGGGGCGTGATGGCTACACCTTC.